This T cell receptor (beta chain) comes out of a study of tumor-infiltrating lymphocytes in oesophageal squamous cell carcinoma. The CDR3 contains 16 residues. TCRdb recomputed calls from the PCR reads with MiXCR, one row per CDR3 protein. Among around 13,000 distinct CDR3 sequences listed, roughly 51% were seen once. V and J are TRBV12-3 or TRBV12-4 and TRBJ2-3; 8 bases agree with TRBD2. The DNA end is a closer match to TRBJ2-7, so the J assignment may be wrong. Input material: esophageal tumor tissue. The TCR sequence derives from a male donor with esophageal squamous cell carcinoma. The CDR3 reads CASSLAIAGRYNEQYF. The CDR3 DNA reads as TGTGCCAGCAGTTTAGCTATAGCGGGGAGGTACAATGAGCAGTACTTC.